This TCR beta chain was retrieved from a study of T cells after yellow fever vaccination. Study findings and constraints: Although the secondary response was weaker, it peaked faster, at day 5 versus 15. FACS-sorted repertoires could harbor abundant contaminating bulk-population clonotypes.

About this clonotype itself: Its antigen is undetermined.

The CDR3 runs 16 residues. CDR1 is SGHRS and CDR2 is YFSETQ in the germline V gene. J lost 3 bases, V lost 3 bases, and 8 bases had no gene match. Generation of TCR cDNA used 5'RACE template switching (which added a universal primer site and UMIs). One entry per CDR3 protein, called by TCRdb with MiXCR from the 5' RACE reads. The table lists just under 600,000 distinct CDR3 sequences, roughly 13% of them singletons. The rearrangement links TRBV5-1 to TRBJ1-1, with 10 nucleotides matching TRBD1. The material sequenced was PBMCs, taken on the day of the yellow fever booster vaccination. The sequence was obtained from a young man who received the YFV17D yellow fever vaccine. Here the CDR3 reads CASSWNPGTGDTEAFF. The CDR3 DNA is TGCGCCAGCAGCTGGAATCCCGGGACAGGGGACACTGAAGCTTTCTTT.